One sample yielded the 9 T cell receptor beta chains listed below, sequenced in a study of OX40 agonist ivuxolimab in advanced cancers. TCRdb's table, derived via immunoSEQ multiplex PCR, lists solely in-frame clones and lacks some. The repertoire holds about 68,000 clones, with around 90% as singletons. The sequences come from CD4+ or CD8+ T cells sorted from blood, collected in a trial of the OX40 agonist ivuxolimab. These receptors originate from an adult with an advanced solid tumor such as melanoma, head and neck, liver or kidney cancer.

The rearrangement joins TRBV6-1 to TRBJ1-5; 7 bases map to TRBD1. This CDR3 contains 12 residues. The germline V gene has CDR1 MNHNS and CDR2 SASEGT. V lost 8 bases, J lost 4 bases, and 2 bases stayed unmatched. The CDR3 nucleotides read TGTGCCAGCCTGGGACAGAATCAGCCCCAGCATTTT. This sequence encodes CASLGQNQPQHF.

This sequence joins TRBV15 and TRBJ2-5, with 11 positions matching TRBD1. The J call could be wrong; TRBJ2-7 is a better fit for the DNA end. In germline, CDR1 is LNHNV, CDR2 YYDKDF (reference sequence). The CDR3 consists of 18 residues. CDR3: CATSRDLSGTGGSYEQYF. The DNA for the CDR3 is TGTGCCACCAGCAGAGATCTTAGCGGGACAGGGGGCTCCTACGAGCAGTACTTC.

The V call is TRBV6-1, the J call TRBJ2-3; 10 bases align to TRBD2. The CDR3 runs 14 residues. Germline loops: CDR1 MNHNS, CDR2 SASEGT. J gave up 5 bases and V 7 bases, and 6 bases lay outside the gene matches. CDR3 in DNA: TGTGCCAGCAAGGCTAGCGGGAGTGGAGATACGCAGTATTTT. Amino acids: CASKASGSGDTQYF.

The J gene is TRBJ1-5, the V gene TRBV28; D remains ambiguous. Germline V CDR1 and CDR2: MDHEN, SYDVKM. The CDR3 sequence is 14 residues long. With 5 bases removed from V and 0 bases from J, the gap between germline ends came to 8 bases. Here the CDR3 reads CASSPRYSNQPQHF. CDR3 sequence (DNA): TGTGCCAGCAGTCCGAGATATAGCAATCAGCCCCAGCATTTT.

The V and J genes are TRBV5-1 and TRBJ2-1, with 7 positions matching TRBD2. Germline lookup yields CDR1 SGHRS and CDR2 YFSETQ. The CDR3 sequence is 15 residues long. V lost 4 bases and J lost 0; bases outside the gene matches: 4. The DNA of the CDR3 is TGCGCCAGCAGCGAAACTAGCGCCTCCTACAATGAGCAGTTCTTC. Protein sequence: CASSETSASYNEQFF.

The CDR3 loop reads CASSPRAETGANVLTF. In nucleotides, the CDR3 is TGTGCCAGCTCACCACGAGCGGAGACTGGGGCCAACGTCCTGACTTTC. The rearrangement uses TRBV18 and TRBJ2-6; the D gene is possibly TRBD2 (5 bases). The V gene lost 1 base and the J gene lost 2 bases, with 9 bases spanning the gap. The CDR3 is 16 residues long. Germline V CDR1 and CDR2: KGHSH, LQKENI. Full variable domain (rest looked up from reference TRBV18 and TRBJ2-6): NAGVMQNPRHLVRRRGQEARLRCSPMKGHSHVYWYRQLPEEGLKFMVYLQKENIIDESGMPKERFSAEFPKEGPSILRIQQVVRGDSAAYFCASSPRAETGANVLTFGAGSRLTVL.

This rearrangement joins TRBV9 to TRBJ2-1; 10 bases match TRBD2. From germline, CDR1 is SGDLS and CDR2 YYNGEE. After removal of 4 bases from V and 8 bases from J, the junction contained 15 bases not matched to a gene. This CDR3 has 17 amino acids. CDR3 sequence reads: CASSPRGSGRAMHEQFF. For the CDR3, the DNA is TGTGCCAGCAGCCCGAGGGGGAGCGGGAGGGCCATGCATGAGCAGTTCTTC. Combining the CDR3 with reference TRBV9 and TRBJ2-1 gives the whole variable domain DSGVTQTPKHLITATGQRVTLRCSPRSGDLSVYWYQQSLDQGLQFLIQYYNGEERAKGNILERFSAQQFPDLHSELNLSSLELGDSALYFCASSPRGSGRAMHEQFFGPGTRLTVL.

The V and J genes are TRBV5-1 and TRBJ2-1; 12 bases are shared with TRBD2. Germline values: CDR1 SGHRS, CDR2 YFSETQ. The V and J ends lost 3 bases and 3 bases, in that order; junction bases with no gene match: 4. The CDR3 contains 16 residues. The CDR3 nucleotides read TGCGCCAGCAGCTCGACTAGCGGGAGCCACTACAATGAGCAGTTCTTC. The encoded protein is CASSSTSGSHYNEQFF. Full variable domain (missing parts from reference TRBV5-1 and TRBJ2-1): KAGVTQTPRYLIKTRGQQVTLSCSPISGHRSVSWYQQTPGQGLQFLFEYFSETQRNKGNFPGRFSGRQFSNSRSEMNVSTLELGDSALYLCASSSTSGSHYNEQFFGPGTRLTVL.

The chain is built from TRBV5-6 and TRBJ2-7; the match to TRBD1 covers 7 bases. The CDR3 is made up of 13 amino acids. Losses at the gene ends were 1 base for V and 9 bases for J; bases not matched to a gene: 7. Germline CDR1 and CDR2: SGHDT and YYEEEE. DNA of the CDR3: TGTGCCAGCAGCTTGCCCACAGGGGCAGGGCAGTACTTC. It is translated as CASSLPTGAGQYF.